This TCR beta chain was retrieved from a study of T-cell memory formation after mild COVID-19. The CDR3 extends over 14 amino acids. Per the germline V gene, CDR1 is SQVTM and CDR2 is ANQGSEA. J gave up 1 base and V 7 bases, and 8 bases lay outside the gene matches. Only a few counts were recorded for this clonotype. A single record per CDR3 protein comes from TCRdb applying MiXCR to the 5' RACE reads. The sample comprises more than 200,000 distinct CDR3 sequences, approximately 16% of which are singletons, and approximately 3.5% rests with the top ten. The chain uses TRBV29-1 and TRBJ2-5, with 8 bases that match TRBD1. This clonotype was obtained from a man aged 18 to 29 who had mild COVID-19 (a few samples of this study predate the infection). Cell type and time point are not known. Source material: PBMCs or a T cell subset sorted from them (not recorded which). The DNA of the CDR3 is TGCAGCGCCAACAGGGGGTACCTCCAAGAGACCCAGTACTTC. Translation: CSANRGYLQETQYF.